This passage covers 9 T cell receptor beta chains from one sample sequenced in a study of breast tumors, draining lymph nodes, adjacent tissues. Breast cancer patients provided tissue from their axillary draining lymph nodes. TCRdb passed the multiplex PCR reads through MiXCR, listing each CDR3 protein once. The sample holds nearly 200,000 distinct CDR3 sequences, over 25% seen once. The source material was axillary lymph node tissue. The receptors come from a female donor with breast cancer. Some clones in this sample may be carry-over from other donors' samples.

The table lists this clonotype with many counts. This rearrangement joins TRBV2 to TRBJ1-5; the D is unclear. The germline V gene has CDR1 SNHLY and CDR2 FYNNEI. The V end lost 3 bases, the J end lost 4 bases, and 10 bases lay between the germline ends. This CDR3 comprises 14 residues. CDR3 coding DNA: TGTGCCAGCAGTGACAAGGTCCGGAATCAGCCCCAGCATTTT. Residues: CASSDKVRNQPQHF.

This clonotype came up many times. Given a much more abundant clone one base away, this may be a read error. The V call is TRBV9, the J call TRBJ1-6; 9 bases line up with TRBD1. This CDR3 is built from 15 residues. CDR1 is SGDLS and CDR2 is YYNGEE in the germline V gene. As DNA, the CDR3 is TGTGCCAGCAGCGTAGACACAGGGGGCCGTTCACCCCCCCACTTT. Amino acid sequence: CASSVDTGGRSPPHF.

This clonotype was recorded many times. Germline and junction disagree at one end, which may indicate a read error. This sequence joins TRBV7-6 and TRBJ2-6; weak D call: TRBD1 (7 bases). Germline CDR1 and CDR2: SGHVS and FNYEAQ. The CDR3 runs 15 residues. The CDR3 DNA sequence: TGTGCCAGCAGCGCACAGGGGACTGGGGCCAACGTCCTGCCTTTC. Its translation: CASSAQGTGANVLPF.

This clonotype was detected ten times or more. The CDR3 region has the DNA TGTGCCAGCAGTTTTGCCCTCAATCAGCCCCAGCATTTT. Translating it yields CASSFALNQPQHF. The V and J genes are TRBV12-3 or TRBV12-4 and TRBJ1-5; D uncertain. The V and J ends lost 3 bases and 3 bases respectively, with 6 bases between them. There are 13 residues in the CDR3.

The chain uses TRBV29-1 and TRBJ2-2; the D gene is possibly TRBD2 (6 bases). CDR1 and CDR2 (germline): SQVTM, ANQGSEA. This CDR3 spans 18 amino acids. Trimming shortened V by 4 bases and J by 2 bases, and 23 bases separated the two germline ends. The CDR3 spells CSVVPYLTGGVNTGELFF. Here the CDR3 DNA reads TGCAGCGTTGTTCCGTATTTAACAGGAGGGGTAAACACCGGGGAGCTGTTTTTT.

The rearrangement links TRBV6-2 or TRBV6-3 to TRBJ2-1; 9 positions match TRBD2. Germline V CDR1 and CDR2: MNHEY, SVGEGT. The CDR3 is made up of 15 amino acids. J was trimmed by 4 bases and V by 5 bases; bases with no gene match: 6. CDR3 sequence (DNA): TGTGCCAGCAGTCACATCCTAGCGGGGTACAATGAGCAGTTCTTC. It specifies CASSHILAGYNEQFF.

The sample holds many counts of this clonotype. The chain uses TRBV6-1 and TRBJ1-2; possible D gene TRBD1, 6 bases. Looked up from germline, CDR1 is MNHNS and CDR2 is SASEGT. The CDR3 loop spans 13 amino acids. Trimming removed 6 bases from V and 1 base from J, with 9 bases in between. The CDR3 here is CASRQDSNYGYTF. The CDR3 nucleotides are TGTGCCAGCAGGCAGGACAGTAACTATGGCTACACCTTC.

The chain joins TRBV15 to TRBJ2-5; a possible D gene is TRBD2 (5 bases). Germline CDR1 and CDR2: LNHNV and YYDKDF (reference sequence). The CDR3 runs to 14 residues. The ends were cut back, 3 bases at V and 1 base at J, with 9 bases in the middle. Here the CDR3 DNA reads TGTGCCACCAGCAGGTCGGGATCCCAAGAGACCCAGTACTTC. It specifies CATSRSGSQETQYF.

To note about this clonotype: Just one base apart from a much larger clone, this may be a read error. V is TRBV19 and J is TRBJ2-7; 15 bases fit TRBD2. This CDR3 region has 13 residues. CDR1 is LNHDA and CDR2 is SQIVND in the germline V gene (reference sequence). Losses at the gene ends were 9 bases for V and 9 bases for J; bases not matched to a gene: 6. The CDR3 nucleotides read TGTGCCAGCTCCTGGGGACTAGCGGGAGGGCAGTACTTC. Its protein is CASSWGLAGGQYF.